This T cell receptor (beta chain) was sequenced in a study of Tregs in tolerant kidney transplant recipients. Study results and caveats: Biological reproducibility was not directly addressed, but technical replication error appeared minimal.

V shed 6 bases, J shed 5 bases, and the junction held 8 bases outside the gene matches. In germline, CDR1 is SGHRS, CDR2 YFSETQ. This CDR3 region has 14 residues. Concerning this clone: Its antigen is unidentified.

Some clones are missing from TCRdb's copy, which holds only in-frame ones; the method was immunoSEQ multiplex PCR. The sample gives tens of thousands of clones, 80% to 95% of which show up once; about 0.36% is in the top ten. Material: Tregs from blood, obtained before the transplant. The chain couples TRBV5-1 to TRBJ2-1, with 7 nucleotides matching TRBD2. The clonotype originates from a human donor who received a combined kidney and bone marrow transplant. The CDR3 bases are TGCGCCAGCAAGCGGGACTGGGACCACAATGAGCAGTTCTTC. Residues: CASKRDWDHNEQFF.